Sequencing of this TCR beta chain was carried out in a study of blood T cell repertoires in COVID-19 (dated by TCRdb to 2018 to 2021). In the study overall: The collaborator samples originated in the United States, Italy and Spain and spanned the acute and convalescent phases of COVID-19. Samples came from the ongoing ImmuneRACE study (first 160 participants) plus 1,254 subjects from 6 global collaborators. Where available, HLA class I and class II types were obtained from metadata supplied by the sample provider rather than from assay-based typing. Subjects who had been exposed to COVID-19, were actively infected with it, or had recovered from it provided the deeply sampled blood TCRbeta repertoires that made up the dataset. Sample metadata almost always included a de-identified subject ID, COVID-19 status, age in years and sex. The material from the prospective study consisted of cDNA or gDNA derived from T cells, B-cell-depleted T cells, or PBMCs. The repertoires were released in a freely available public database meant as a resource for research on the immune response to SARS-CoV-2.

The immunoSEQ Assay, a bias-controlled multiplex PCR, was used to amplify TCRbeta CDR3 regions from genomic DNA. Under the source paper's analysis protocol: Nucleated cell counts per sample were estimated from amplification of reference gene primers within the assay. To quantify the absolute abundance of each unique TCRbeta CDR3 rearrangement, sequence reads were collapsed and filtered. For each sample, productive Simpson clonality was calculated as the square root of Simpson's diversity index across productive rearrangements. TCRdb took this table from immuneACCESS and kept in-frame rearrangements with V and J called. Such tables lack part of the clones; where checked against another copy, unresolved V genes explain under half of the gap, and the rest is unexplained. From that table come the V and J calls and clone size; the DNA was used to work out D and trimming. Counted in this sample were around 180,000 clones; 88% of them appeared once. The ten largest clones add up to 25% to 30% of the sample.

As concerns this clone: The antigen it recognizes is unknown. No clone much larger than this one lies a single base away; base qualities are absent.

Per the germline V gene (reference sequence), MNHNY is the CDR1 and SVGAGI is the CDR2. The CDR3 spans 14 residues, from the cysteine through the phenylalanine. Kept here is only the CDR3 DNA, which spans 42 bases and is read in frame from base 1. V loses 0 bases at its end and J loses 4 bases; junction bases beyond the gene matches: 0. The collaborating institutions used their own protocols to collect whole blood in K2EDTA tubes. For TCRbeta analysis, collaborators shipped samples as frozen whole blood, isolated PBMCs, or DNA extracted from either of those sample types. The study at large found these results: Clinical and demographic metadata were provided uncurated, with the amount varying by source and participant.

The rearrangement combines TRBV6-6 with TRBJ1-5, and 7 junction bases match TRBD1. Sequenced sample: peripheral blood. This TCR came from a man aged 55 to 70 with acute or convalescent COVID-19. The CDR3 loop reads CASSYSTGNQPQHF. The nucleotide sequence is given as TGTGCCAGCAGTTACTCGACAGGGAATCAGCCCCAGCATTTT.